The 17 T cell receptor beta chains below all came from one sample that was sequenced in a study of metastatic and nonmetastatic thyroid tumors. Nobody among the patients had been given any treatment before thyroid surgery. TCRdb recomputed clones from the PCR reads via MiXCR. The sample shows 60,000 or so clones, approximately 4.1% of them seen only once. The sequenced sample was blood. The receptors derive from a female donor with papillary thyroid cancer or a benign thyroid nodule (not recorded which). Some clones in this sample may be carry-over from other donors' samples.

About this clone itself: Other DNA sequences of this sample code for an identical CDR3. The chain uses TRBV18 and TRBJ2-3; D remains ambiguous. The CDR3 totals 14 residues. V dropped 0 bases and J dropped 2 bases, with 6 bases sitting between them. The V gene's germline CDR1 is KGHSH and CDR2 LQKENI. The CDR3 DNA sequence: TGTGCCAGCTCACCACCGGGTGTCACAGATACGCAGTATTTT. Its translation: CASSPPGVTDTQYF. The variable domain in full, completed from reference TRBV18 and TRBJ2-3, reads NAGVMQNPRHLVRRRGQEARLRCSPMKGHSHVYWYRQLPEEGLKFMVYLQKENIIDESGMPKERFSAEFPKEGPSILRIQQVVRGDSAAYFCASSPPGVTDTQYFGPGTRLTVL.

The table lists this clone with many counts. The genes are TRBV6-1 and TRBJ1-1; D ambiguous. Trimming removed 5 bases at V and 1 base at J, with 17 bases between. This CDR3 is 16 amino acids long. Germline values: CDR1 MNHNS, CDR2 SASEGT. CDR3 coding DNA: TGTGCCAGCAGTTTCCTTGTTCCGGGAGGGAACACTGAAGCTTTCTTT. This encodes CASSFLVPGGNTEAFF.

This clone was picked up many times. The chain carries TRBV6-1 and TRBJ2-5; D may correspond to TRBD1 or TRBD2 (5 bases each). Trimming stripped 5 bases from V and 1 base from J, with 8 bases between. The CDR3 is made up of 13 amino acids. Germline V gene sequence: CDR1 MNHNS, CDR2 SASEGT. The CDR3: CASSYGTQETQYF. CDR3 bases: TGTGCCAGCAGTTACGGGACCCAAGAGACCCAGTACTTC.

This clone showed up many times. This chain connects TRBV20-1 to TRBJ2-1, with D unresolved. This CDR3 has 13 residues. Trimming pared 3 bases from V and 0 bases from J, leaving 6 bases between. Germline V gene sequence: CDR1 DFQATT, CDR2 SNEGSKA (reference sequence). The CDR3, as DNA: TGCAGTGCTAGTACTTTCTCCTACAATGAGCAGTTCTTC. Translating it yields CSASTFSYNEQFF.

In this sample, this clone turned up many times. The V gene is TRBV7-9, the J gene TRBJ2-7, with D possibly being TRBD2 (6 bases). Germline CDR1 reads SEHNR; CDR2 reads FQNEAQ (reference sequence). Trimming left V 5 bases short and J 3 bases short, with 11 bases between. The CDR3 consists of 13 residues. For the CDR3, the DNA is TGTGCCAGCAGCCCCGGGACTTACTACGAGCAGTACTTC. Translation: CASSPGTYYEQYF.

Many counts were recorded for this clone. The V gene is TRBV28, the J gene TRBJ1-3, with D possibly being TRBD1 (5 bases). Per germline, CDR1 MDHEN and CDR2 SYDVKM. The germline V and J ends were trimmed by 6 bases and 4 bases, with 16 bases remaining between them. The CDR3 has 15 residues. The CDR3 here is CASRPTTEYGNTIYF. The CDR3 DNA reads as TGTGCCAGCAGACCCACGACAGAATACGGAAACACCATATATTTT.

This clone was counted many times. V gene TRBV5-1 combines with J gene TRBJ2-2, with TRBD2 matching over 8 bases. The CDR3 has 15 residues. Trimming took 1 base from V and 5 from J; bases not matched to a gene: 4. Germline V lookup: CDR1 SGHRS, CDR2 YFSETQ. CDR3 loop: CASSLQRESTGELFF. CDR3 coding DNA: TGCGCCAGCAGCTTGCAGCGGGAGTCGACCGGGGAGCTGTTTTTT.

This clone was counted ten times or more. Other DNA sequences of this sample code for an identical CDR3. The chain combines TRBV20-1 with TRBJ2-3, with 11 positions matching TRBD2. Germline CDR1 reads DFQATT; CDR2 reads SNEGSKA (reference sequence). V shed 3 bases and J 4 bases; nucleotides not matched to a gene: 6. This CDR3 spans 15 amino acids. The CDR3 spells CSARATSGRPDTQYF. CDR3 nucleotide sequence: TGCAGTGCTAGGGCTACTAGCGGGAGACCAGATACGCAGTATTTT.

This clone occurred many times. This chain links TRBV7-8 with TRBJ2-7; D may be TRBD2 (6 bases). Germline assignment: CDR1 SGHVS and CDR2 FQNEAQ. Deletions cut 2 bases from V and 4 bases from J, with 9 bases between. The CDR3 covers 13 residues. CDR3 region: CASSLSGLYEQYF. The CDR3 DNA reads as TGTGCCAGCAGCTTAAGCGGGCTATACGAGCAGTACTTC. Based on the CDR3 plus reference TRBV7-8 and TRBJ2-7, the full variable domain is GAGVSQSPRYKVAKRGQDVALRCDPISGHVSLFWYQQALGQGPEFLTYFQNEAQLDKSGLPSDRFFAERPEGSVSTLKIQRTQQEDSAVYLCASSLSGLYEQYFGPGTRLTVT.

This clone occurred a few times. The rearrangement uses TRBV5-4 and TRBJ2-1; D is ambiguous. Trimming took 4 bases from V and 10 from J, leaving 12 bases between them. This CDR3 contains 12 residues. CDR1 and CDR2 (germline): SGHNT, YYREEE (reference sequence). CDR3 bases: TGTGCCAGCAGCAGAGAACGATTCGAGCAGTTCTTC. Protein sequence: CASSRERFEQFF.

This clone was picked up a small number of times. The chain links TRBV27 to TRBJ2-3, with TRBD2 matching over 8 bases. The germline gives CDR1 MNHEY, CDR2 SMNVEV (reference sequence). This CDR3 has 15 residues. Trimming at V came to 3 bases and at J to 3 bases, leaving 5 bases not matched to a gene. As DNA, the CDR3 is TGTGCCAGCAGTTTTTCGGCGGGAGGAACAGATACGCAGTATTTT. Translated, it gives CASSFSAGGTDTQYF.

Concerning this clone: A read error may account for a junction end that differs from germline. V usage is TRBV6-5 and J usage is TRBJ1-4, with TRBD1 as a possible D gene (6 bases). Germline CDR1 reads MNHEY; CDR2 reads SVGAGI. The CDR3 consists of 15 residues. The CDR3 bases are TGTGCCAGCATTTACCGGGGGCATGGGACTGAGAAACTGTTTTTT. Translated: CASIYRGHGTEKLFF.

This clone has only a few counts. This rearrangement joins TRBV12-3 or TRBV12-4 to TRBJ2-3, with 10 bases aligning to TRBD2. The J segment lost 0 bases and the V segment lost 3 bases, leaving 6 bases of the junction unmatched. The CDR3 is 17 amino acids. CDR3 loop: CASSFGTSGTSTDTQYF. The CDR3 coding sequence is TGTGCCAGCAGTTTCGGTACTAGCGGGACGAGCACAGATACGCAGTATTTT.

Ten or more counts support this clone. The V and J genes are TRBV20-1 and TRBJ2-1, with TRBD2 matching over 10 bases. CDR3 length equals 15 residues. Germline V gene sequence: CDR1 DFQATT, CDR2 SNEGSKA (reference sequence). V lost 5 bases to trimming and J lost 4 bases; unmatched junction nucleotides: 8. The CDR3 DNA is TGCAGTGCTTCCCTTCTAGCGGGAGATTACAATGAGCAGTTCTTC. It codes for CSASLLAGDYNEQFF.

This clone occurred many times. The CDR3 sequence: CASRRTPGYSNQPQHF. The CDR3 region has the DNA TGTGCCAGTCGCCGCACGCCGGGGTATAGCAATCAGCCCCAGCATTTT. V usage is TRBV19 and J usage is TRBJ1-5; no firm D call. Trimming shortened V by 8 bases and J by 0 bases, and 17 bases separated the two germline ends. Germline V gives CDR1 LNHDA, CDR2 SQIVND (reference sequence). The CDR3 totals 16 residues. Full variable domain (outside the CDR3, taken from reference TRBV19 and TRBJ1-5): DGGITQSPKYLFRKEGQNVTLSCEQNLNHDAMYWYRQDPGQGLRLIYYSQIVNDFQKGDIAEGYSVSREKKESFPLTVTSAQKNPTAFYLCASRRTPGYSNQPQHFGDGTRLSIL.

There are many counts of this clone. J is TRBJ2-1 and V is TRBV27; 7 positions agree with TRBD2. Germline CDR1 MNHEY, CDR2 SMNVEV (reference sequence). V shed 2 bases and J 6 bases; nucleotides not matched to a gene: 7. The CDR3 sequence is 15 residues long. The CDR3 loop reads CASSLLAGVSNEQFF. The CDR3 DNA reads TGTGCCAGCAGTTTACTTGCGGGAGTCAGCAATGAGCAGTTCTTC.

This clone was counted ten times or more. The gene calls are TRBV5-1 and TRBJ2-5; TRBD1 matches 11 bases. The CDR3 length is 16 residues. Germline lookup yields CDR1 SGHRS and CDR2 YFSETQ. The J segment lost 5 bases and the V segment lost 1 base, leaving 7 bases of the junction unmatched. The CDR3 loop is CASSLKSDRGLETQYF. The CDR3 DNA follows: TGCGCCAGCAGCTTGAAGTCGGACAGGGGGCTGGAGACCCAGTACTTC.